The 15 T cell receptor beta chains below were found in one sample sequenced in a study of type 1 and type 2 diabetes patients (dated by TCRdb to about 2016). For sequencing, an Illumina MiSeq was employed. For TCRbeta CDR3 amplification, the template was genomic DNA taken from the sorted T cell subsets. The TCRbeta CDR3 region was amplified by multiplex PCR using 30 forward and 13 reverse primers. Clones were called with MiXCR by TCRdb after fastp trimmed the public reads at Q25, and only in-frame beta chains were retained. All rows with the same CDR3 protein become a single entry with the most common DNA and genes. Within this sample are around 300,000 distinct CDR3 sequences, with around 47% of them counted one time only. Roughly 15% of the sample rests with the top ten. Sequencing used peripheral blood mononuclear cells (PBMCs). The receptors stem from a man between 18 and 29 years old with type 2 diabetes.

Comments on this clonotype: At one end, the junction sequence differs from germline, possibly due to a read error. The chain uses TRBV30 and TRBJ2-7; D assignment may be TRBD1 or TRBD2 (5 bases each). CDR1 and CDR2 (germline): GTSNPN, SVGIG (reference sequence). This CDR3 region has 14 residues. The DNA of the CDR3 is TGTGCCTGGACCATGGGGGTGGGGGACCACGAGCAGTGCTTC. Residues: CAWTMGVGDHEQCF.

This clonotype has a handful of counts. J is TRBJ1-2 and V is TRBV2; D might be TRBD1 (5 bases). V was cut by 1 base and J by 8 bases, with 11 bases left in between. The CDR3 loop spans 13 amino acids. Germline V gene sequence: CDR1 SNHLY, CDR2 FYNNEI. The DNA for the CDR3 is TGTGCCAGCAGTGAAGAGCAGGGTGTAGGCTACACCTTC. As protein: CASSEEQGVGYTF.

This sequence joins TRBV20-1 and TRBJ2-1; no definite D call. CDR1 DFQATT and CDR2 SNEGSKA come from the germline V gene (reference sequence). This CDR3 comprises 12 residues. Trimming took 0 bases from V and 8 from J, leaving 8 bases between them. The CDR3 DNA is TGCAGTGCTAGAGATCAAGGATATGAGCAGTTCTTC. Translated, it gives CSARDQGYEQFF.

This clonotype was seen more than once but under ten times. This chain's CDR3 is CASRGGGRRAFF. The CDR3 bases are TGTGCCAGTCGGGGGGGAGGGAGGAGAGCTTTCTTT. The V and J genes are TRBV19 and TRBJ1-1; D is perhaps TRBD1 (5 bases). Germline V lookup: CDR1 LNHDA, CDR2 SQIVND (reference sequence). The CDR3 has 12 amino acids. The V and J ends lost 8 bases and 10 bases respectively, with 17 bases between them.

The chain employs TRBV27 and TRBJ2-7; a possible D gene is TRBD1 (6 bases). The CDR3 loop spans 16 amino acids. Trimming removed 6 bases at V and 3 bases at J, with 21 bases between. Germline CDR1 MNHEY, CDR2 SMNVEV (reference sequence). The CDR3 sequence is CASRNRLGQTNYEQYF. CDR3 in DNA: TGTGCCAGCAGAAACCGCTTAGGACAGACTAACTACGAGCAGTACTTC.

The chain couples TRBV7-3 to TRBJ2-5, with 11 bases that match TRBD2. Germline assignment: CDR1 SGHTA and CDR2 FQGTGA. The length of the CDR3 is 17 residues. With 5 bases clipped from V and 2 bases from J, the junction kept 10 bases outside the gene matches. The CDR3 loop reads CASSHGPGLAAQETQYF. The CDR3 DNA sequence: TGTGCCAGCAGCCACGGGCCGGGACTAGCGGCTCAAGAGACCCAGTACTTC. The full variable domain, rest sourced from reference TRBV7-3 and TRBJ2-5, is GAGVSQTPSNKVTEKGKYVELRCDPISGHTALYWYRQSLGQGPEFLIYFQGTGAADDSGLPNDRFFAVRPEGSVSTLKIQRTERGDSAVYLCASSHGPGLAAQETQYFGPGTRLLVL.

This clonotype was counted many times. This rearrangement joins TRBV19 to TRBJ1-4; 7 bases align to TRBD1. Losses at the gene ends were 3 bases for V and 5 bases for J; bases not matched to a gene: 3. CDR3 length equals 14 residues. Germline assignment: CDR1 LNHDA and CDR2 SQIVND (reference sequence). This CDR3 reads CASSIETGNEKLFF. CDR3 nucleotides: TGTGCCAGTAGTATTGAGACAGGGAATGAAAAACTGTTTTTT.

The chain is built from TRBV2 and TRBJ2-7; TRBD2 aligns across 9 bases. The length of the CDR3 is 15 residues. The V and J ends lost 1 base and 0 bases, in that order; junction bases with no gene match: 1. Per germline, CDR1 SNHLY and CDR2 FYNNEI. CDR3 bases: TGTGCCAGCAGTGAAGGACTAGCGGTCTCCTACGAGCAGTACTTC. Amino acid sequence: CASSEGLAVSYEQYF.

V gene TRBV20-1 combines with J gene TRBJ1-5; D gene unclear. CDR1 and CDR2 (germline): DFQATT, SNEGSKA (reference sequence). This CDR3 comprises 12 residues. Trimming left V 2 bases short and J 4 bases short, with 6 bases between. DNA of the CDR3: TGCAGTGCTAGATTTGGGAATCAGCCCCAGCATTTT. Translation gives CSARFGNQPQHF.

The rearrangement uses TRBV6-5 and TRBJ1-1, with TRBD1 identical over 8 bases. The CDR3 runs 14 residues. Germline CDR1 and CDR2: MNHEY and SVGAGI. J gave up 5 bases and V 5 bases, and 7 bases lay outside the gene matches. The CDR3 DNA reads TGTGCCAGCAGTCGTGACAGGGGAAAAACTGAAGCTTTCTTT. Translation: CASSRDRGKTEAFF.

This clonotype has just a few counts. The CDR3 protein is CSASQREQYF. The CDR3 bases are TGCAGTGCTAGTCAAAGGGAGCAGTACTTC. The J gene is TRBJ2-7, the V gene TRBV20-1; D remains ambiguous. V lost 3 bases to trimming and J lost 7 bases, with 7 bases between them. This CDR3 is 10 amino acids long. Germline CDR1 and CDR2: DFQATT and SNEGSKA (reference sequence).

This clonotype was counted once. The V and J genes are TRBV2 and TRBJ2-5; tentative D call: TRBD2 (7 bases). The V gene's germline CDR1 is SNHLY and CDR2 FYNNEI. The V gene lost 6 bases and the J gene lost 0 bases, with 23 bases spanning the gap. The length of the CDR3 is 18 residues. The CDR3 bases are TGTGCCAGCAGCTTGAGGTTGGGGGGGGACACGTACCAAGAGACCCAGTACTTC. Amino acid sequence: CASSLRLGGDTYQETQYF.

The sample holds many counts of this clonotype. This chain connects TRBV7-8 to TRBJ2-7; 9 bases fit TRBD2. Trimming took 1 base from V and 4 from J; bases not matched to a gene: 5. CDR1 and CDR2 from the germline V gene are SGHVS and FQNEAQ. The CDR3 is made up of 15 amino acids. CDR3 sequence reads: CASSLVVAGEYEQYF. The CDR3 DNA reads TGTGCCAGCAGCTTAGTAGTAGCGGGAGAATACGAGCAGTACTTC.

This CDR3 is CASRGGDSPYEQYF. Here the CDR3 DNA reads TGTGCCAGCCGTGGCGGGGACAGCCCCTACGAGCAGTACTTC. This sequence joins TRBV28 and TRBJ2-7, with D perhaps TRBD1 (7 bases). Trimming took off 8 bases at V and 2 bases at J, with 16 bases between the two ends. CDR1 is MDHEN, CDR2 SYDVKM, per germline. CDR3 length equals 14 residues.

To note about this clonotype: This could be a read error, since a much larger clone is one nucleotide away. CDR3 residues: CATNLGRTNEKLSF. The CDR3 coding sequence is TGTGCCACCAACCTAGGGCGGACTAATGAAAAACTGTCTTTT. This chain connects TRBV15 to TRBJ1-4; the D is unclear. The CDR3 spans 14 residues. CDR1 LNHNV and CDR2 YYDKDF come from the germline V gene (reference sequence).